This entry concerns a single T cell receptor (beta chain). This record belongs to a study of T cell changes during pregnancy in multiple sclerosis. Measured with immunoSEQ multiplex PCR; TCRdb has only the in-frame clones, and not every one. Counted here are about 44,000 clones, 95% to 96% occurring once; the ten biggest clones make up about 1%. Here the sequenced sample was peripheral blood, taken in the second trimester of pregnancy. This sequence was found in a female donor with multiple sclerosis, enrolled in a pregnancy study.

CDR3 bases: TGTGCCAGCAGCGACAGGGGTGAAAAACTGTTTTTT. As protein: CASSDRGEKLFF. J is TRBJ1-4 and V is TRBV28; 8 bases are a match to TRBD1. The CDR3 consists of 12 residues. V dropped 6 bases and J dropped 7; count of bases not matched to a gene: 1. Germline loops: CDR1 MDHEN, CDR2 SYDVKM.